The rows below give T cell receptor beta chains drawn from one sample of a study of cytomegalovirus exposure and HLA in healthy donors. Profiling relied on immunoSEQ multiplex PCR, and the TCRdb table lists in-frame clones only, not all of them. The sample has roughly 160,000 clones; 75% to 85% are singletons. The sequenced sample was PBMCs. The receptors originated from a man aged 30 to 45 in good health and CMV-seronegative. CDR3s include the opening cysteine and the closing phenylalanine or tryptophan. A D gene is named only where the DNA matches it firmly. Some rows mark clone size as missing; the rest say once, few, many or name a class of expanded clone.

d_call | j_call | v_call | clone_size | cdr3_length | cdr3_aa | cdr3_nt
TRBD2 | TRBJ2-1 | TRBV7-6 | few | 17 | CASSSSGGLAAYNEQFF | TGTGCCAGCAGTTCATCTGGCGGGCTAGCGGCTTACAATGAGCAGTTCTTC
- | TRBJ1-2 | TRBV2 | - | 12 | CASQKGFYGYTF | TGTGCCAGCCAAAAGGGGTTCTATGGCTACACCTTC
- | TRBJ2-1 | TRBV6-5 | - | 15 | CASTDFGSSYNEQFF | TGTGCCAGCACCGACTTTGGAAGCTCCTACAATGAGCAGTTCTTC
TRBD1 | TRBJ1-1 | TRBV19 | - | 14 | CASAPGQGATEAFF | TGTGCCAGTGCACCGGGACAGGGGGCCACTGAAGCTTTCTTT
TRBD2 | TRBJ2-7 | TRBV6-6 | - | 14 | CASSLTSGRGEQYF | TGTGCCAGCAGTCTTACTAGCGGGCGGGGGGAGCAGTACTTC
- | TRBJ2-3 | TRBV29-1 | - | 18 | CSVEPSRTRNRHTDTQYF | TGCAGCGTTGAACCCTCCCGAACCCGAAACCGACACACAGATACGCAGTATTTT
- | TRBJ2-7 | TRBV25-1 | - | 13 | CASGQPGRYEQYF | TGTGCCAGCGGACAGCCCGGAAGGTACGAGCAGTACTTC
TRBD1 | TRBJ1-1 | TRBV4-1 | - | 15 | CASSHGGQGGTEAFF | TGCGCCAGCAGCCATGGAGGGCAGGGGGGAACTGAAGCTTTCTTT
- | TRBJ2-3 | TRBV5-1 | - | 16 | CASSRISGEGGDTQYF | TGCGCCAGCAGCCGAATTTCAGGGGAGGGAGGTGATACGCAGTATTTT
TRBD1 | TRBJ1-5 | TRBV7-8 | - | 15 | CASSLGRGQDQPQHF | TGTGCCAGCAGCTTAGGCAGGGGGCAGGATCAGCCCCAGCATTTT
- | TRBJ1-1 | TRBV6-1 | - | 11 | CASSRGEEAFF | TGTGCCAGCAGCCGTGGGGAGGAAGCTTTCTTT
- | TRBJ2-7 | TRBV9 | - | 15 | CASSVEVGGSYEQYF | TGTGCCAGCAGCGTAGAAGTGGGGGGCTCCTACGAGCAGTACTTC
- | TRBJ1-1 | TRBV5-1 | few | 15 | CASSSHSLGHTEAFF | TGCGCCAGCAGTTCTCATTCCCTAGGCCACACTGAAGCTTTCTTT
- | TRBJ1-6 | TRBV27 | few | 13 | CASKSSYNSPLHF | TGTGCCAGCAAGAGCTCCTATAATTCACCCCTCCACTTT
TRBD2 | TRBJ2-1 | TRBV7-3 | - | 19 | CASSPSSRLGLRGGNEQFF | TGTGCCAGCAGCCCATCGAGTCGCCTGGGACTCCGGGGGGGCAATGAGCAGTTCTTC
- | TRBJ1-1 | TRBV23-1 | once | 15 | CASSQSIGGGTEAFF | TGCGCCAGCAGTCAATCGATTGGTGGGGGGACTGAAGCTTTCTTT
- | TRBJ2-3 | TRBV10-1 | - | 14 | CASSEWTSTDTQYF | TGCGCCAGCAGTGAGTGGACAAGCACAGATACGCAGTATTTT
- | TRBJ1-5 | TRBV7-3 | once | 15 | CASSLMAGQGQPQHF | TGTGCCAGCAGCTTAATGGCAGGGCAGGGACAGCCCCAGCATTTT
- | TRBJ1-4 | TRBV6-1 | few | 15 | CASSEVHAWNEKLFF | TGTGCCAGCAGTGAAGTACACGCCTGGAATGAAAAACTGTTTTTT
- | TRBJ2-7 | TRBV10-3 | - | 11 | CAISGRYEQYF | TGTGCCATCAGTGGTCGCTACGAGCAGTACTTC
- | TRBJ2-7 | TRBV6-4 | - | 14 | CASSVRQFSYEQYF | TGTGCCAGCAGTGTTCGACAGTTCTCCTACGAGCAGTACTTC
TRBD2 | TRBJ2-1 | TRBV27 | once | 14 | CASSLQVAGGEQFF | TGTGCCAGCAGTCTACAAGTAGCGGGAGGTGAGCAGTTCTTC
TRBD1 | TRBJ2-2 | TRBV25-1 | - | 16 | CASSDGDRGATGELFF | TGTGCCAGCAGTGATGGGGACAGGGGCGCTACCGGGGAGCTGTTTTTT
- | TRBJ1-5 | TRBV19 | few | 15 | CASSISLGLGLSQHF | TGTGCCAGTAGTATCTCCCTGGGCCTCGGACTTTCCCAGCATTTT
- | TRBJ2-1 | TRBV29-1 | - | 15 | CSEEGLHSSYNEQFF | TGCAGCGAAGAGGGACTTCATAGCTCCTACAATGAGCAGTTCTTC
- | TRBJ2-5 | TRBV11-2 | - | 14 | CASSQFRDQETQYF | TGTGCCAGCAGCCAGTTCCGGGACCAAGAGACCCAGTACTTC
- | TRBJ1-4 | TRBV11-1 | - | 14 | CASSQEATNEKLFF | TGTGCCAGCAGCCAGGAGGCAACTAATGAAAAACTGTTTTTT
- | TRBJ2-7 | TRBV27 | - | 14 | CASSPPRSLYEQYF | TGTGCCAGCAGCCCCCCCAGGTCCCTATACGAGCAGTACTTC
- | TRBJ1-1 | TRBV5-8 | once | 14 | CASSLVGLNTEAFF | TGTGCCAGCAGCTTGGTCGGGTTGAACACTGAAGCTTTCTTT
TRBD1 | TRBJ2-4 | TRBV9 | - | 14 | CASSATGGKNIQYF | TGTGCCAGCAGCGCGACAGGGGGAAAAAACATTCAGTACTTC
- | TRBJ2-3 | TRBV6-4 | - | 15 | CASSPNGQLTDTQYF | TGTGCCAGCAGCCCCAATGGACAGCTCACAGATACGCAGTATTTT
TRBD2 | TRBJ2-7 | TRBV5-6 | - | 16 | CASSLGSAGASYEQYF | TGTGCCAGCAGCTTGGGTTCAGCGGGGGCCTCCTACGAGCAGTACTTC
TRBD1 | TRBJ2-7 | TRBV28 | once | 14 | CASSLWDRVFEQYF | TGTGCCAGCAGTTTATGGGACAGGGTTTTCGAGCAGTACTTC
- | TRBJ1-1 | TRBV19 | - | 12 | CASSIGQSEAFF | TGTGCCAGTAGTATAGGACAGAGTGAAGCTTTCTTT